A selection of T cell receptor beta chains follows, all from one sample in a study of cytomegalovirus exposure and HLA in healthy donors. This table comes from immunoSEQ multiplex PCR, and its TCRdb copy is limited to in-frame clones, with some not included. The sample contains 150,000 to 200,000 clones, around 80% of which appear only once. Sequencing was done on a sample of PBMCs. The receptors derive from a woman between 50 and 59 years old in good health and CMV-seropositive. CDR3s include the opening cysteine and the closing phenylalanine or tryptophan. D genes are given only for firm matches.

d_call,j_call,v_call,cdr3_aa
-,TRBJ1-1,TRBV29-1,CSVRTDLYTEAFF
-,TRBJ1-2,TRBV4-2,CASSHSEPLGYGYTF
-,TRBJ1-2,TRBV19,CASTQGLGGYTF
TRBD1,TRBJ1-1,TRBV5-1,CASKLDRRNTEAFF
TRBD1,TRBJ1-1,TRBV6-1,CAGQDLNTEAFF
-,TRBJ1-5,TRBV4-1,CASSQLTGNRQPQHF
-,TRBJ2-5,TRBV11-1,CASRSYEAQETQYF
TRBD1,TRBJ1-2,TRBV9,CASSGAGTGGQRGGYTF
TRBD1,TRBJ1-5,TRBV19,CATGQDVWPQHF
-,TRBJ2-1,TRBV18,CASSPAGGDGNEQFF
TRBD1,TRBJ2-3,TRBV12-5,CASGFPGGDTQYF
-,TRBJ1-2,TRBV19,CASSSVGGNPGYTF
-,TRBJ1-4,TRBV5-6,CASRWGGAATNEKLFF
TRBD1,TRBJ1-5,TRBV7-9,CASSWTGDQPQHF
TRBD1,TRBJ1-3,TRBV7-2,CASSSRTGEDTIYF
TRBD1,TRBJ1-5,TRBV19,CASRYGQGLLGPQHF
TRBD1,TRBJ2-1,TRBV7-2,CASSEGGQGRNEQFF
TRBD2,TRBJ2-7,TRBV2,CASSEGGLAGSYEQYF
TRBD2,TRBJ2-1,TRBV7-9,CASSLRLAGGPADRNEQFF
TRBD1,TRBJ1-1,TRBV7-2,CASSLTRQGEAFF
-,TRBJ1-3,TRBV5-1,CASRPQGPGNTIYF
-,TRBJ1-1,TRBV4-1,CASSQPDRKNTEAFF
-,TRBJ2-7,TRBV2,CASTLVLNSSYEQYF
TRBD2,TRBJ2-1,TRBV7-2,CASSLAPAGVSSNEQFF
-,TRBJ2-1,TRBV10-3,CAIRGEEGPYNEQFF
TRBD1,TRBJ1-2,TRBV11-1,CASSPGTGFDGYTF
-,TRBJ1-1,TRBV2,CASGHTEAFF
TRBD2,TRBJ2-1,TRBV5-1,CASSLAGTSRSNEQFF
TRBD2,TRBJ2-1,TRBV7-9,CASSPHGTTSNEQFF
-,TRBJ1-1,TRBV4-2,CASSQDSRVDTEAFF
-,TRBJ1-1,TRBV25-1,CASTLRQNTEAFF
-,TRBJ1-1,TRBV6-6,CASTYGGETEAFF
TRBD1,TRBJ1-1,TRBV9,CASSPPPGQGLNTEAFF
-,TRBJ2-1,TRBV28,CASSLGGGAGYNEQFF
TRBD1,TRBJ2-5,TRBV7-2,CASSLATGVGETQYF
-,TRBJ2-5,TRBV2,CASSEDPRTQYF
TRBD2,TRBJ2-3,TRBV11-3,CASSFSGGADTQYF
TRBD1,TRBJ2-5,TRBV30,CAWSGGTGSREAQYF
-,TRBJ1-2,TRBV9,CASRSGRGGYGYTF
-,TRBJ2-1,TRBV6-6,CASRGQVVYNEQFF
-,TRBJ2-7,TRBV7-3,CASSSTGLQVEQYF
TRBD1,TRBJ2-7,TRBV28,CASSIPGTGEGEQYF
-,TRBJ1-1,TRBV11-3,CASSRRMNTEAFF
-,TRBJ2-6,TRBV6-1,CASGLGSSGANVLTF
-,TRBJ1-2,TRBV6-5,CASSPGYSNGYTF
-,TRBJ1-3,TRBV4-3,CASSSPGGPTGNTIYF
-,TRBJ1-5,TRBV6-5,CASRPPGNQPQHF
-,TRBJ2-7,TRBV5-4,CASSSPLSYEQYF